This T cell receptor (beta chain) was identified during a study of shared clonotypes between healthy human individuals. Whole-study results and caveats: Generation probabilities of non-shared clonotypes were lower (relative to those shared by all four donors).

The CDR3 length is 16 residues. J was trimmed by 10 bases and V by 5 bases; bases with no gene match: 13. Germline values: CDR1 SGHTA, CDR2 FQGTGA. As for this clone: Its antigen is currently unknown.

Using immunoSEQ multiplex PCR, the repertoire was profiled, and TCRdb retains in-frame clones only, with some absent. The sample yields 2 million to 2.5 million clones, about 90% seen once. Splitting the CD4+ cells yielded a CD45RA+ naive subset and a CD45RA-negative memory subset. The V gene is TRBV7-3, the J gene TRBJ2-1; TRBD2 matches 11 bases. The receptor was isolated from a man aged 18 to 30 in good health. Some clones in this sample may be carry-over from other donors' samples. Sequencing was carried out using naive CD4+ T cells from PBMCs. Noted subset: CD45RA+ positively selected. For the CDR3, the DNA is TGTGCCAGCAGCCCACCCGGGACTAGCGGCCGAGGGGAGCAGTTCTTC. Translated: CASSPPGTSGRGEQFF. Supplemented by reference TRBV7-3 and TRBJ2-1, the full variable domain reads GAGVSQTPSNKVTEKGKYVELRCDPISGHTALYWYRQSLGQGPEFLIYFQGTGAADDSGLPNDRFFAVRPEGSVSTLKIQRTERGDSAVYLCASSPPGTSGRGEQFFGPGTRLTVL.